Here is one TCR beta chain with its context. Its antigen is unknown. TCR libraries were prepared from around 3.5 ug total RNA each. Using the 5' RACE reads, TCRdb records one entry per CDR3 protein without DNA. This sample's table has about 300,000 distinct CDR3 sequences. The data were obtained in a study of monozygotic twins with inflammatory bowel disease. Overall study findings and caveats: Healthy co-twins showed greater TCRbeta diversity (inverse Simpson) than IBD patients.

The CDR3 covers 15 residues. Per germline, CDR1 SGHRS and CDR2 YFSETQ. Skipping T cell sorting, the study isolated total RNA directly from whole blood. The TCR originated in a human donor with ulcerative colitis or Crohn's disease, or a healthy co-twin of an affected twin (not recorded which). J is TRBJ2-1 and V is TRBV5-1; TCRdb names TRBD1, which stays unverified in the absence of DNA. Material for sequencing was blood. The CDR3 loop is CASSLEGQEYNEQFF.